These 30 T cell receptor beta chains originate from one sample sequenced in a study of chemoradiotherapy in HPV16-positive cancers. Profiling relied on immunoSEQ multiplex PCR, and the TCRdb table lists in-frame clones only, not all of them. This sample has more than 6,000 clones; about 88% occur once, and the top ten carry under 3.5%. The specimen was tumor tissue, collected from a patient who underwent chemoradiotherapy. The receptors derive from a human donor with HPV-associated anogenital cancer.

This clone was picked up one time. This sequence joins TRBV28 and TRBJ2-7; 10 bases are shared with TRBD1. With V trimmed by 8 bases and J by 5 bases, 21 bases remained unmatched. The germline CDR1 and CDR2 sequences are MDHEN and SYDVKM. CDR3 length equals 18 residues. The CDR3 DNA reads TGTGCCAGCCTACCTACCGGACAGGGGGACAGGGACCGCCACGAGCAGTACGTC. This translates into CASLPTGQGDRDRHEQYV.

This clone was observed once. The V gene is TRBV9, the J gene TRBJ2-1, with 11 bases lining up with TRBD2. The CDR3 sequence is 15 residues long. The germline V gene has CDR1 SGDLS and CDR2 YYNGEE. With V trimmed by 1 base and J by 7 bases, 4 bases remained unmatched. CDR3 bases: TGTGCCAGCAGCGTAATTAGCGGGAGGGAGAATGAGCAGTTCTTC. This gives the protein CASSVISGRENEQFF. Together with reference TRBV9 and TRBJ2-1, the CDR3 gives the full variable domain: DSGVTQTPKHLITATGQRVTLRCSPRSGDLSVYWYQQSLDQGLQFLIQYYNGEERAKGNILERFSAQQFPDLHSELNLSSLELGDSALYFCASSVISGRENEQFFGPGTRLTVL.

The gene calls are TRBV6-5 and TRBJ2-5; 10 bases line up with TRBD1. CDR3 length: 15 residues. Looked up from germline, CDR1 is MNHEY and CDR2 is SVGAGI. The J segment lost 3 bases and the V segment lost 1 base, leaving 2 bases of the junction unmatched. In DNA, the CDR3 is TGTGCCAGCAGTTACTTTGGGACAGGGGAAGAGACCCAGTACTTC. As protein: CASSYFGTGEETQYF.

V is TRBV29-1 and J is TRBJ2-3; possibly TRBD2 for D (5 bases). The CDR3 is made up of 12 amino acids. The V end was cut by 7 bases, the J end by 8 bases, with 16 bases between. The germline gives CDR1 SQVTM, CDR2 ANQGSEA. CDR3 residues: CSAGAPEGTQYF. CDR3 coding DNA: TGCAGCGCCGGTGCCCCCGAGGGTACGCAGTATTTT.

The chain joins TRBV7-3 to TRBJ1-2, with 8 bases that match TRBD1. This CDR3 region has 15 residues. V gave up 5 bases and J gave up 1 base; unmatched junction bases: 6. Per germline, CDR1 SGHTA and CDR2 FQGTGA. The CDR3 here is CASSPGQGFNYGYTF. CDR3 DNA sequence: TGTGCCAGCAGCCCCGGACAGGGCTTTAACTATGGCTACACCTTC.

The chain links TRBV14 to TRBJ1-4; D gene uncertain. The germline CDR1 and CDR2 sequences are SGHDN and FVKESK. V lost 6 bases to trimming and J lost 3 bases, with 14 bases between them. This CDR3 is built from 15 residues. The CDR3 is CASSQSGLPNEKLFF. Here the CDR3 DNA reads TGTGCCAGCAGTCAGTCGGGCCTCCCTAATGAAAAACTGTTTTTT.

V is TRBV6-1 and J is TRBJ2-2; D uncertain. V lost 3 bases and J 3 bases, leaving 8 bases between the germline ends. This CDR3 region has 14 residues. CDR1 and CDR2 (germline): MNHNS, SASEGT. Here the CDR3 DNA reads TGTGCCAGCAGTGATGGTCCTTACACCGGGGAGCTGTTTTTT. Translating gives CASSDGPYTGELFF.

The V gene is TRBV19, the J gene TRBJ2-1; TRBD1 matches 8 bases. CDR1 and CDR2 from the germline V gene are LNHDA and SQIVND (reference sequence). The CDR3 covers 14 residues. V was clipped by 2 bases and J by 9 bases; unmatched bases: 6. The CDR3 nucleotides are TGTGCCAGTAGTATAACAGGGGGAAAAGGTGAGCAGTTCTTC. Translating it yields CASSITGGKGEQFF. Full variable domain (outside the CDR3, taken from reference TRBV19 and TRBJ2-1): DGGITQSPKYLFRKEGQNVTLSCEQNLNHDAMYWYRQDPGQGLRLIYYSQIVNDFQKGDIAEGYSVSREKKESFPLTVTSAQKNPTAFYLCASSITGGKGEQFFGPGTRLTVL.

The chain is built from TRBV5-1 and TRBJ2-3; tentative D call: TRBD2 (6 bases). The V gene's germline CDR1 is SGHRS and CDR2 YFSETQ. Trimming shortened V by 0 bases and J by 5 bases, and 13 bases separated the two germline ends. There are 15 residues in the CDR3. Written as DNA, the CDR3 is TGCGCCAGCAGCTTGGAGCCGGGGGATGGAGATACGCAGTATTTT. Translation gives CASSLEPGDGDTQYF.

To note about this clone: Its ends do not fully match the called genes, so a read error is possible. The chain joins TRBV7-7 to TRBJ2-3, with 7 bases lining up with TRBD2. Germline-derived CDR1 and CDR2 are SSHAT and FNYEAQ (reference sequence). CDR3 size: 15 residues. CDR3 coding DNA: TGTGCTAGCAGCTTAGCGGGCACCAACACAGATACGCAGTATTTT. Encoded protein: CASSLAGTNTDTQYF.

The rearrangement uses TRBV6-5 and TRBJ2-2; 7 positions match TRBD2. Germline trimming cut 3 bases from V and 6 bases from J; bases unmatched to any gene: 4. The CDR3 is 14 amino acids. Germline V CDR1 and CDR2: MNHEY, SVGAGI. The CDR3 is CASSYGGVAGELFF. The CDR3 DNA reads TGTGCCAGCAGTTATGGGGGGGTTGCCGGGGAGCTGTTTTTT.

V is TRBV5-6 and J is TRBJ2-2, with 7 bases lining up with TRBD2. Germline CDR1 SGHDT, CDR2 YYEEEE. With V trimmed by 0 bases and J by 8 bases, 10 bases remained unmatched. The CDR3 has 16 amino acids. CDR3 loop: CASSLVRGRALGELFF. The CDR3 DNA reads TGTGCCAGCAGCTTGGTCCGTGGGAGGGCGTTAGGGGAGCTGTTTTTT. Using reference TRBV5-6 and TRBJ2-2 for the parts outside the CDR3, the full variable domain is DAGVTQSPTHLIKTRGQQVTLRCSPKSGHDTVSWYQQALGQGPQFIFQYYEEEERQRGNFPDRFSGHQFPNYSSELNVNALLLGDSALYLCASSLVRGRALGELFFGEGSRLTVL.

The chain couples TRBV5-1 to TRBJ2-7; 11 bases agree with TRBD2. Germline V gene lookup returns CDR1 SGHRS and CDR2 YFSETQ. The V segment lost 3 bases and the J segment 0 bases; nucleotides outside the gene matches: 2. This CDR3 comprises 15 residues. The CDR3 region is CASSSGLADSYEQYF. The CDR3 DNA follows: TGCGCCAGCAGCTCGGGACTAGCGGACTCCTACGAGCAGTACTTC.

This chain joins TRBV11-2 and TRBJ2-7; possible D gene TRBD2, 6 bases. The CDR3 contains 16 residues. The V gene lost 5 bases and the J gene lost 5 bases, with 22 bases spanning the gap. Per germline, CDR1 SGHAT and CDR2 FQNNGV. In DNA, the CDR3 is TGTGCCAGCAGCACTCCGGGACTTCAGTTTCGGGACGAGCAGTACTTC. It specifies CASSTPGLQFRDEQYF. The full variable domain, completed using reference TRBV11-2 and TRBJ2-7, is EAGVAQSPRYKIIEKRQSVAFWCNPISGHATLYWYQQILGQGPKLLIQFQNNGVVDDSQLPKDRFSAERLKGVDSTLKIQPAKLEDSAVYLCASSTPGLQFRDEQYFGPGTRLTVT.

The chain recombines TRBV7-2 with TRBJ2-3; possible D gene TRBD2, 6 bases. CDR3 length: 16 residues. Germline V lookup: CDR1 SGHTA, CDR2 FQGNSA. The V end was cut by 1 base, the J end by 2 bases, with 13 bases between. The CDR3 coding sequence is TGTGCCAGCAGCTTAGGGGGAGGATGGGCCACAGATACGCAGTATTTT. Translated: CASSLGGGWATDTQYF.

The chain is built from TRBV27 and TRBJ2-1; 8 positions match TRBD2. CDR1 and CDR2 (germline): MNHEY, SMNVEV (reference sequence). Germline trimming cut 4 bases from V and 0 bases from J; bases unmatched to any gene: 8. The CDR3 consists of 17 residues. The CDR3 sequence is CASSSHISGSSYNEQFF. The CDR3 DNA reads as TGTGCCAGCAGTTCCCACATAAGCGGGAGCTCCTACAATGAGCAGTTCTTC.

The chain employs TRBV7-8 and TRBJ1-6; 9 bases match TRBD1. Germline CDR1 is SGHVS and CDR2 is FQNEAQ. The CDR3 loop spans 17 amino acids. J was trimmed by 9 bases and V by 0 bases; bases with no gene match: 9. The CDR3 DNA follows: TGTGCCAGCAGCTTAGCCGTAGGGACAGGGACTAGTTCACCCCTCCACTTT. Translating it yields CASSLAVGTGTSSPLHF.

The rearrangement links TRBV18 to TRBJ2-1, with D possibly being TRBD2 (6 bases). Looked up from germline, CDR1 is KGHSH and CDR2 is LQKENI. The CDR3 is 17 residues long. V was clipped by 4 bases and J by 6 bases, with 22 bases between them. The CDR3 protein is CASSLPASRGLANEQFF. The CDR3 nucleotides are TGTGCCAGCTCACTCCCCGCTTCGCGGGGTCTGGCCAATGAGCAGTTCTTC.

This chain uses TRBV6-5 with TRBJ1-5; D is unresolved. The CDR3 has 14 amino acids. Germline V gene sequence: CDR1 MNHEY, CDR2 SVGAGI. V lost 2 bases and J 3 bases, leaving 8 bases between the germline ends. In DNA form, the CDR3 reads TGTGCCAGCAGTTACGGGCAGCACAATCAGCCCCAGCATTTT. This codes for CASSYGQHNQPQHF.

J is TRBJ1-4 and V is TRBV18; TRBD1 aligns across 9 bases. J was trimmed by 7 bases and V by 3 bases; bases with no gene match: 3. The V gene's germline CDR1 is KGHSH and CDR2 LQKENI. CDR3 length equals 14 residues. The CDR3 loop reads CASSPTTGGEKLFF. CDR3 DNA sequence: TGTGCCAGCTCACCGACGACAGGGGGTGAAAAACTGTTTTTT.

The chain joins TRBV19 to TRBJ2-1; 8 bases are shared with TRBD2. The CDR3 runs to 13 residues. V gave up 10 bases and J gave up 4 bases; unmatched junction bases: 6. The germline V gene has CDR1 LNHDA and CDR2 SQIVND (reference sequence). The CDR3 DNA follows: TGTGCCACCCGTAGCGGGATATACAATGAGCAGTTCTTC. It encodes CATRSGIYNEQFF.

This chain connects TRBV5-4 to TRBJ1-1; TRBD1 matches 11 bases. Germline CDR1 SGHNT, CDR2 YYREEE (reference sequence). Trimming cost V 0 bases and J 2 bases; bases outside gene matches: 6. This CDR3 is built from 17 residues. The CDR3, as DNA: TGTGCCAGCAGCTTGGGCAGCAGGACAGGGGGCAACACTGAAGCTTTCTTT. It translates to CASSLGSRTGGNTEAFF.

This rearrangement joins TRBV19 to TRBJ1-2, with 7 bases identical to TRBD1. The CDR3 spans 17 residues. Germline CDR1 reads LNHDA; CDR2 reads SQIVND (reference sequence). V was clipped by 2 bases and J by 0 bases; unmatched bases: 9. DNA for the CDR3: TGTGCCAGTAGTATACACGGGACAGCAAAACCTAACTATGGCTACACCTTC. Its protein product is CASSIHGTAKPNYGYTF. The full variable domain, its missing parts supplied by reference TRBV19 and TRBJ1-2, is DGGITQSPKYLFRKEGQNVTLSCEQNLNHDAMYWYRQDPGQGLRLIYYSQIVNDFQKGDIAEGYSVSREKKESFPLTVTSAQKNPTAFYLCASSIHGTAKPNYGYTFGSGTRLTVV.

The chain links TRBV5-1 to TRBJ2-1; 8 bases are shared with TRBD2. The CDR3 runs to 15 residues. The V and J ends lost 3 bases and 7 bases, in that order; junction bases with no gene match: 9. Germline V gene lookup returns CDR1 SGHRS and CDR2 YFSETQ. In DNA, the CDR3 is TGCGCCAGCAGCTCCAAGCGGGAGACTGTGAATGAGCAGTTCTTC. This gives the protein CASSSKRETVNEQFF.

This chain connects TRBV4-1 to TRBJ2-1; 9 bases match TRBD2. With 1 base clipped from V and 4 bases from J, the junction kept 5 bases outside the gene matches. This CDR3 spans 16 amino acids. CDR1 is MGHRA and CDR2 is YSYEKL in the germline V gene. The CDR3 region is CASSQGALAGYNEQFF. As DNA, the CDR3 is TGCGCCAGCAGCCAAGGGGCTCTAGCGGGGTACAATGAGCAGTTCTTC.

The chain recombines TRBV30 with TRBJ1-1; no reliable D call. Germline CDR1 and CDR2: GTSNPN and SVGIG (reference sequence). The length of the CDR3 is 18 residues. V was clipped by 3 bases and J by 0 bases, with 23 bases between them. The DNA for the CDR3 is TGTGCCTGGAGCCTTTTCGGTGGGGATTTTCGGATGAACACTGAAGCTTTCTTT. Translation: CAWSLFGGDFRMNTEAFF.

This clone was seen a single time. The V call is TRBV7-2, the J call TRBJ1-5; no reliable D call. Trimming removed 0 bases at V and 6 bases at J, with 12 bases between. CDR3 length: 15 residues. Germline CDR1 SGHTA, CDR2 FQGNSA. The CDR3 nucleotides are TGTGCCAGCAGCTTAGCGCTTGCCGTCGGTCAGCCCCAGCATTTT. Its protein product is CASSLALAVGQPQHF. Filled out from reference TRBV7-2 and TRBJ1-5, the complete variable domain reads GAGVSQSPSNKVTEKGKDVELRCDPISGHTALYWYRQSLGQGLEFLIYFQGNSAPDKSGLPSDRFSAERTGGSVSTLTIQRTQQEDSAVYLCASSLALAVGQPQHFGDGTRLSIL.

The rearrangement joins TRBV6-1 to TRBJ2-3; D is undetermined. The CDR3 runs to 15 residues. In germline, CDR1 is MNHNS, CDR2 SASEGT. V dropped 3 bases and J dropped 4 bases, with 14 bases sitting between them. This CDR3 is CASSEYGSGADTQYF. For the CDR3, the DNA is TGTGCCAGCAGTGAGTATGGTTCGGGCGCAGATACGCAGTATTTT.

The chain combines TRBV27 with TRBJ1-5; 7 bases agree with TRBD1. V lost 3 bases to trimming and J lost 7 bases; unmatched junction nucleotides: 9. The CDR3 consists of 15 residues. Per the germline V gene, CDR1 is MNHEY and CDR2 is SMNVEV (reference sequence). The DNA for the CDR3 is TGTGCCAGCAGTTTTACCCTAGGACAGGAGCAGCCCCAGCATTTT. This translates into CASSFTLGQEQPQHF.

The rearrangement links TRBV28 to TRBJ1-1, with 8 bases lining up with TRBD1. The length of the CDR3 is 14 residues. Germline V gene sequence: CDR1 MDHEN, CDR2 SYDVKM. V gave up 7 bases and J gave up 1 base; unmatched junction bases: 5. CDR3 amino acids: CASNSGQGNTEAFF. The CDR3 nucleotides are TGTGCCAGCAATTCTGGACAGGGGAACACTGAAGCTTTCTTT. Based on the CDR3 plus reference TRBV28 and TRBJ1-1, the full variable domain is DVKVTQSSRYLVKRTGEKVFLECVQDMDHENMFWYRQDPGLGLRLIYFSYDVKMKEKGDIPEGYSVSREKKERFSLILESASTNQTSMYLCASNSGQGNTEAFFGQGTRLTVV.